The rows below give T cell receptor beta chains drawn from one sample of a study of CD8 T cells in Susac syndrome. TCRdb itself ran the immunoSEQ multiplex PCR reads through MiXCR, one entry per CDR3 protein. The sample has about 150,000 distinct CDR3 sequences, nearly 97% seen once. The material sequenced was CD8+ T cells from PBMCs. The source of these receptors is a human donor with multiple sclerosis. The CDR3 runs from the conserved cysteine through the conserved F or W. The order of the fields is clone size, D gene, J gene, V gene, CDR3 DNA, CDR3 protein. D genes are given only for firm matches. Clone size is given for some rows only: seen once, a few or many times, or a class if the clone is expanded.

size: once
D: TRBD1
J: TRBJ2-1
V: TRBV27
DNA: TGTGCCAGCTTACCTGGACAGGGGTGGCTCAATGAGCAGTTCTTC
CDR3: CASLPGQGWLNEQFF

size: once
D: .
J: TRBJ2-3
V: TRBV3-1
DNA: TGTGCCAGCAGCCAAGAGCGGGGCACAGATACGCAGTATTTT
CDR3: CASSQERGTDTQYF

size: .
D: .
J: TRBJ1-4
V: TRBV20-1
DNA: TGCAGTGCTAGTGAAGGGATCCCCGCAACTAATGAAAAACTGTTTTTT
CDR3: CSASEGIPATNEKLFF

size: .
D: .
J: TRBJ2-7
V: TRBV20-1
DNA: TGCAGTGCTAGAGATATCCGGCAGGGGATCTACGAGCAGTACTTC
CDR3: CSARDIRQGIYEQYF

size: .
D: .
J: TRBJ2-2
V: TRBV12-3/TRBV12-4
DNA: TGTGCCAGCAGTCCACCCCACAGGGTCAACACCGGGGAGCTGTTTTTT
CDR3: CASSPPHRVNTGELFF

size: .
D: .
J: TRBJ2-1
V: TRBV30
DNA: TGTGCCTGGACCCTGGATCTTGAGCAGTTCTTC
CDR3: CAWTLDLEQFF

size: .
D: .
J: TRBJ1-2
V: TRBV20-1
DNA: TGCAGTGCTAGAGAGGAAAAGGTGGCGAACTATGGCTACACCTTC
CDR3: CSAREEKVANYGYTF

size: once
D: .
J: TRBJ2-5
V: TRBV20-1
DNA: TGCAGTGCTAGATCACCAACAGGGAAAGCGGTGACCCAGTACTTC
CDR3: CSARSPTGKAVTQYF

size: .
D: .
J: TRBJ1-6
V: TRBV2
DNA: TGTGCCAGCAGTGAAACGGCAGGCGTCGTTAGTACCTATAATTCACCCCTCCACTTT
CDR3: CASSETAGVVSTYNSPLHF

size: .
D: .
J: TRBJ1-2
V: TRBV20-1
DNA: TGCAGCCCAGGGGAAGCTAACTATGGCTACACCTTC
CDR3: CSPGEANYGYTF

size: .
D: TRBD2
J: TRBJ2-5
V: TRBV29-1
DNA: TGCAGCGTTGAAGATCGCCAAGCGGGGTCTAAAGAGACCCAGTACTTC
CDR3: CSVEDRQAGSKETQYF

size: .
D: TRBD1
J: TRBJ2-1
V: TRBV7-7
DNA: TGTGCTAGCAGCCCGACGATGGACAGGGTCAATGAGCAGTTCTTC
CDR3: CASSPTMDRVNEQFF

size: .
D: .
J: TRBJ2-1
V: TRBV24-1
DNA: TGTGCCACCAGTGAGACATTGGGGAATGAGCAGTTCTTC
CDR3: CATSETLGNEQFF

size: once
D: .
J: TRBJ1-2
V: TRBV29-1
DNA: TGCAGCGTTGAAGGGGAGTTCAACTATGGCTACACCTTC
CDR3: CSVEGEFNYGYTF

size: .
D: TRBD2
J: TRBJ2-1
V: TRBV29-1
DNA: TGCAGCGTCCGCGGGGGTCTCGCCTACAATGAGCAGTTCTTC
CDR3: CSVRGGLAYNEQFF

size: few
D: TRBD2
J: TRBJ2-7
V: TRBV27
DNA: TGTGCCAGCAGTCAGGGACTAGCGGGGGCCTACGAGCAGTACTTC
CDR3: CASSQGLAGAYEQYF

size: .
D: .
J: TRBJ2-5
V: TRBV7-9
DNA: TGTGCCAGCAGCTCTCCAAACCAAGAGACCCAGTACTTC
CDR3: CASSSPNQETQYF

size: .
D: .
J: TRBJ2-4
V: TRBV4-1
DNA: TGCGCCAGCAGCCTGCCAGCCAAAAACATTCAGTACTTC
CDR3: CASSLPAKNIQYF

size: .
D: .
J: TRBJ1-2
V: TRBV9
DNA: TGTGCCAGCGCGGGGGCTAGACCTGGCTACACCTTC
CDR3: CASAGARPGYTF

size: .
D: TRBD1
J: TRBJ2-7
V: TRBV27
DNA: TGTGCCAGCAGTTCGAACAGGGGGCTTGGAGAGCAGTACTTC
CDR3: CASSSNRGLGEQYF

size: .
D: TRBD1
J: TRBJ2-1
V: TRBV19
DNA: TGTGCCAGTAGAACCGGGACAGGGTTTGGCAATGAGCAGTTCTTC
CDR3: CASRTGTGFGNEQFF

size: .
D: .
J: TRBJ2-5
V: TRBV2
DNA: TGTGCCAGCAGTGAAATTTTGGTGCAACAGCAAGAGACCCAGTACTTC
CDR3: CASSEILVQQQETQYF

size: .
D: .
J: TRBJ2-5
V: TRBV12-3/TRBV12-4
DNA: TGTGCCAGCAGCGAACAACTGGGGTACCAAGAGACCCAGTACTTC
CDR3: CASSEQLGYQETQYF

size: .
D: TRBD1
J: TRBJ2-7
V: TRBV30
DNA: TGTGCCTGGACCGGCCGGGACAGGCCCTACGAGCAGTACTTC
CDR3: CAWTGRDRPYEQYF

size: .
D: TRBD2
J: TRBJ2-5
V: TRBV12-3/TRBV12-4
DNA: TGTGCCAGCAGTTCCTTTTTTAGCGGGGGGCCCCAGGAGACCCAGTACTTC
CDR3: CASSSFFSGGPQETQYF

size: .
D: .
J: TRBJ2-5
V: TRBV20-1
DNA: TGCAGTGCTAGAGTGTCCCTTATCGGGATTGAAGACGGGACCCAGTACTTC
CDR3: CSARVSLIGIEDGTQYF

size: .
D: .
J: TRBJ1-1
V: TRBV29-1
DNA: TGCAGCGTTGCCCCTCGTAACACTGAAGCTTTCTTT
CDR3: CSVAPRNTEAFF

size: .
D: .
J: TRBJ1-5
V: TRBV12-3/TRBV12-4
DNA: TGTGCCACCTGGGAGGGGGGGAGCAATCAGCCCCAGCATTTT
CDR3: CATWEGGSNQPQHF

size: .
D: .
J: TRBJ1-2
V: TRBV15
DNA: TGTGCCACCAGCAGAGATAAGGGTCAGGGAGGCTACACCTTC
CDR3: CATSRDKGQGGYTF

size: .
D: .
J: TRBJ2-3
V: TRBV4-1
DNA: TGCGCCAGCAGCCAATACCGGGACGGTCCTTTGGATACGCAGTATTTT
CDR3: CASSQYRDGPLDTQYF

size: .
D: .
J: TRBJ2-2
V: TRBV14
DNA: TGTGCCAGCAGTCCACGCTCGAACACCGGGGAGCTGTTTTTT
CDR3: CASSPRSNTGELFF

size: .
D: .
J: TRBJ1-2
V: TRBV30
DNA: TGTGCCTGGAGCCCTAGAGACTATGGCTACACCTTC
CDR3: CAWSPRDYGYTF

size: .
D: TRBD1
J: TRBJ1-1
V: TRBV19
DNA: TGTGCCAGTAGTACCTGGACAGGGGCCGCTGAAGCTTTCTTT
CDR3: CASSTWTGAAEAFF

size: .
D: TRBD1
J: TRBJ2-1
V: TRBV7-6
DNA: TGTGCCAGCAGCTTCGGACAGGGGGTCCACAATGAGCAGTTCTTC
CDR3: CASSFGQGVHNEQFF

size: .
D: TRBD2
J: TRBJ2-3
V: TRBV20-1
DNA: TGCAGTGCTAGAGATCAGGCGGGGGGGTTCGGAGATACGCAGTATTTT
CDR3: CSARDQAGGFGDTQYF

size: .
D: TRBD1
J: TRBJ2-2
V: TRBV15
DNA: TGTGCCACCAGCAGTCCCGGGACAGGGATCACCGGGGAGCTGTTTTTT
CDR3: CATSSPGTGITGELFF

size: .
D: TRBD1
J: TRBJ1-6
V: TRBV27
DNA: TGTGCCAGCAGTTTACTAGGACAGGGAGAAACACCCCTCCACTTT
CDR3: CASSLLGQGETPLHF

size: .
D: .
J: TRBJ2-5
V: TRBV11-2
DNA: TGTGCCAGCAGCCCGGGACTTCGAGAAGAGACCCAGTACTTC
CDR3: CASSPGLREETQYF

size: .
D: .
J: TRBJ1-2
V: TRBV30
DNA: TGTGCCTGCCAGAAGGTAGAGGGGGGCTACACCTTC
CDR3: CACQKVEGGYTF

size: .
D: .
J: TRBJ2-4
V: TRBV7-9
DNA: TGTGCCAGCAGCCCAGGGGACAACAAAAACATTCAGTACTTC
CDR3: CASSPGDNKNIQYF

size: .
D: .
J: TRBJ2-2
V: TRBV12-3/TRBV12-4
DNA: TGTGCCAGCACCCTGCAGGCCACTGAGGCCGGGGAGCTGTTTTTT
CDR3: CASTLQATEAGELFF

size: once
D: .
J: TRBJ1-2
V: TRBV5-8
DNA: TGTGCCAGCAGCTTCAAGGGTTCATCCTATCATGGCTACACCTTC
CDR3: CASSFKGSSYHGYTF

size: .
D: TRBD1
J: TRBJ2-1
V: TRBV4-2
DNA: TGTGCCAGCAGTCCGACGACAGGGGGATTTCTGTTCTTC
CDR3: CASSPTTGGFLFF

size: .
D: .
J: TRBJ1-1
V: TRBV27
DNA: TGTGCCAGCAGTTTATACGCGTTGAACACTGAAGCTTTCTTT
CDR3: CASSLYALNTEAFF

size: .
D: .
J: TRBJ2-3
V: TRBV20-1
DNA: TGCAGTGCTATGGGAGTAGGATACTCCTCAGATACGCAGTATTTT
CDR3: CSAMGVGYSSDTQYF

size: .
D: TRBD1
J: TRBJ1-1
V: TRBV9
DNA: TGTGCCAGCAGCAAACACGGACAGGAGGACACTGAAGCTTTCTTT
CDR3: CASSKHGQEDTEAFF

size: .
D: .
J: TRBJ1-2
V: TRBV7-9
DNA: TGTGCCAGCAGCGGATACCAGACAGTTTCCTATGGCTACACCTTC
CDR3: CASSGYQTVSYGYTF

size: .
D: .
J: TRBJ2-2
V: TRBV29-1
DNA: TGCAGCGTGCAGGGGGGAATGGGCACCGGGGAGCTGTTTTTT
CDR3: CSVQGGMGTGELFF

size: .
D: TRBD2
J: TRBJ2-2
V: TRBV20-1
DNA: TGCAGTGCTAGCGGGGGGGCCAGCACCGGGGAGCTGTTTTTT
CDR3: CSASGGASTGELFF

size: .
D: .
J: TRBJ1-5
V: TRBV1
DNA: TGCACCAGCAGCCAAGAAGTCGGCAGGGTGGAGTTTTTTAGCAATCAGCCCCAGCATTTT
CDR3: CTSSQEVGRVEFFSNQPQHF

size: once
D: TRBD1
J: TRBJ2-1
V: TRBV5-6
DNA: TGTGCCAGCAGCCCTAGACAGGGTACGAACAATGAGCAGTTCTTC
CDR3: CASSPRQGTNNEQFF

size: .
D: .
J: TRBJ2-5
V: TRBV4-1
DNA: TGCGCCAGCAGCCAACCCGGGACTTCGGAGACCCAGTACTTC
CDR3: CASSQPGTSETQYF